This T cell receptor beta chain came from a study of blood T cell repertoires in COVID-19. Using immunoSEQ multiplex PCR, the repertoire was profiled, and TCRdb retains in-frame clones only, with some absent. The sample has about 210,000 clones, 90% to 95% seen once. V shed 7 bases, J shed 6 bases, and the junction held 12 bases outside the gene matches. The germline V gene encodes CDR1 MDHEN and CDR2 SYDVKM. This CDR3 has 16 residues. Material for sequencing was peripheral blood. This clonotype was sampled from a man younger than 40 with acute or convalescent COVID-19. V usage is TRBV28 and J usage is TRBJ1-6; 7 bases agree with TRBD1. CDR3 in amino acids: CASILQGMGSNSPLHF. CDR3 sequence (DNA): TGTGCCAGCATCTTACAGGGGATGGGGAGTAATTCACCCCTCCACTTT.